This T cell receptor (beta chain) derives from a study of T cell changes during pregnancy in multiple sclerosis (dated by TCRdb to about 2019). Broadly, across the study: The study examined how the T cell repertoire changed over the course of pregnancy in women with multiple sclerosis.

Regarding this clone: No antigen is known for it. Qualities for individual bases were not recorded, and no much larger clone is one base off.

Library prep was done by the immunoSEQ multiplex PCR assay. Here the immuneACCESS table is served through TCRdb, limited to in-frame sequences with V and J called. Missing clones are a known gap in these copies; in checked studies unresolved V genes cover under half, and the rest lacks a known reason. Across this sample there are 60,000 to 65,000 clones, with over 80% seen only once. In total, the top ten clones hold approximately 2.2% of the sample. Cut back by 2 bases and 4 bases, the V and J ends lie 8 bases apart. From the germline V gene, CDR1 is MDHEN and CDR2 is SYDVKM. Counted from cysteine to phenylalanine, this CDR3 has 13 amino acids. Of all the DNA, just the CDR3 is kept, 39 bases in frame from base 1.

The sequence was collected from a female donor with multiple sclerosis, enrolled in a pregnancy study. This receptor chain uses TRBV28 and TRBJ1-2, with no confidently assigned D gene. Sample: peripheral blood, taken in the first trimester of pregnancy. The DNA reads as follows: TGTGCCAGCAGTTTAAGACAATCCTATGGCTACACCTTC. Its amino acids are CASSLRQSYGYTF.